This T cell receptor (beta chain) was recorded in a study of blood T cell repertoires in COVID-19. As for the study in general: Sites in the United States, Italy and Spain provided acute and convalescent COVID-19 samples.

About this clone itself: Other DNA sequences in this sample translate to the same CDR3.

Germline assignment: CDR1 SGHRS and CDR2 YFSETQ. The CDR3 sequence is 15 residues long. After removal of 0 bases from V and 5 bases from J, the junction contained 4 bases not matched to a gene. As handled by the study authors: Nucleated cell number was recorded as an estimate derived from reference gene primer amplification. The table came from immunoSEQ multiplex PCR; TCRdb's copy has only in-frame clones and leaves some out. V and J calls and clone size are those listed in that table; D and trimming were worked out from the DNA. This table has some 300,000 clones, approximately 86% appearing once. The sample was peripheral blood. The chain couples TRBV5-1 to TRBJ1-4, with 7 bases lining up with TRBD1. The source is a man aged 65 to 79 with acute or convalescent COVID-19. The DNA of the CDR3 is TGCGCCAGCAGCTTGGCGGGACAGCCGAATGAAAAACTGTTTTTT. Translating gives CASSLAGQPNEKLFF.